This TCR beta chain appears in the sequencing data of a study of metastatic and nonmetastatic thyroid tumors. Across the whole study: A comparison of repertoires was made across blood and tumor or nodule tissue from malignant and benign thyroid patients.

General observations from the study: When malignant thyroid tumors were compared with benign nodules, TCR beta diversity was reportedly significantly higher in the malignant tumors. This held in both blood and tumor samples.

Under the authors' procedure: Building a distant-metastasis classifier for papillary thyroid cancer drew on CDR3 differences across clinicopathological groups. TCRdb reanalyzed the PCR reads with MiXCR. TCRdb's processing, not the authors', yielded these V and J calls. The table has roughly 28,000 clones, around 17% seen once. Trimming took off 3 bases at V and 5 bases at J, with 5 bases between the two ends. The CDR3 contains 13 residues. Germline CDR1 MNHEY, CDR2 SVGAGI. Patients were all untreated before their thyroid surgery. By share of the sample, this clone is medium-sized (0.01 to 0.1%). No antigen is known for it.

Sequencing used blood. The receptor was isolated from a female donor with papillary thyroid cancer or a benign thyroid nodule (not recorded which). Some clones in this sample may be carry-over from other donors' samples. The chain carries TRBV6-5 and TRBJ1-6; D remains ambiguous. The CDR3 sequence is CASSYGDNSPLHF. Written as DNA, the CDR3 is TGTGCCAGCAGTTATGGTGATAATTCACCCCTCCACTTT.